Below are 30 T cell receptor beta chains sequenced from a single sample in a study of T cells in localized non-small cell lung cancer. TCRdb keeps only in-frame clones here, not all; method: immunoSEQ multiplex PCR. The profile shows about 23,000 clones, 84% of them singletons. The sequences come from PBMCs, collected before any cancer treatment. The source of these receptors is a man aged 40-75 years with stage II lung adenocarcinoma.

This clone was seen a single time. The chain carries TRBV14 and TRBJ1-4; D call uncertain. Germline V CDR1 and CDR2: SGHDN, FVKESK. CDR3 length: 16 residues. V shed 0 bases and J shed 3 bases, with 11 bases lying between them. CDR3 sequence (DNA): TGTGCCAGCAGCCAAGATAAGCCAGTTGCTAATGAAAAACTGTTTTTT. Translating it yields CASSQDKPVANEKLFF.

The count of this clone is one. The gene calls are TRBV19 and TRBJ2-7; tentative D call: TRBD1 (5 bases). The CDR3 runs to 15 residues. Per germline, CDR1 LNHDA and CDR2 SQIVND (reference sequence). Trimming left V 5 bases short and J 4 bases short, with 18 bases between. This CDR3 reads CASSLGQGLPYEQYF. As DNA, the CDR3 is TGTGCCAGTAGTCTGGGGCAGGGTTTACCTTACGAGCAGTACTTC.

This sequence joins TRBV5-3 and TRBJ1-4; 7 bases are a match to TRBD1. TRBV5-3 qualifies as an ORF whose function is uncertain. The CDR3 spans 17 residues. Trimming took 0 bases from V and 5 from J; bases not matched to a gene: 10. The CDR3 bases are TGTGCCAGAAGCTTGGCCAGTACGGGCAGGGGGAATGAAAAACTGTTTTTT. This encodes CARSLASTGRGNEKLFF.

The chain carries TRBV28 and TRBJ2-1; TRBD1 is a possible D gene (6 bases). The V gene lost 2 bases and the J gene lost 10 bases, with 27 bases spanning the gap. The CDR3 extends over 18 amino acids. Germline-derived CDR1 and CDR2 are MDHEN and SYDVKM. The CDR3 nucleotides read TGTGCCAGCAGTTTAGGAGGAAGAGGGTTGAGGGGGTTTGGCGAGCAGTTCTTC. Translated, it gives CASSLGGRGLRGFGEQFF.

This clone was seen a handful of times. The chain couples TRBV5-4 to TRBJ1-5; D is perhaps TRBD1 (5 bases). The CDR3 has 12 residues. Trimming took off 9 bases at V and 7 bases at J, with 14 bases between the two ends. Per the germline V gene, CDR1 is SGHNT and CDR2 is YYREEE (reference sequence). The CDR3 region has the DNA TGTGCCACCGGAACGGGGACCCAGCCCCAGCATTTT. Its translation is CATGTGTQPQHF.

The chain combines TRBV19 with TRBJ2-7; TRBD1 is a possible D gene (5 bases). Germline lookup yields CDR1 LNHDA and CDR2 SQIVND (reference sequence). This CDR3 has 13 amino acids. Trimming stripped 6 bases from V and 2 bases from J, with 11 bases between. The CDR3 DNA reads TGTGCCAGTAGCACGGTAGGGGCCTACGAGCAGTACTTC. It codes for CASSTVGAYEQYF.

As DNA, the CDR3 is TGTGCCAGCAGCTTAGTAGGAGGGAGGGAGGCGATCAACACTGAAGCTTTCTTT. The encoded protein is CASSLVGGREAINTEAFF. The chain combines TRBV7-6 with TRBJ1-1; D gene unclear. The length of the CDR3 is 18 residues. CDR1 SGHVS and CDR2 FNYEAQ come from the germline V gene. V lost 1 base to trimming and J lost 2 bases, with 20 bases between them.

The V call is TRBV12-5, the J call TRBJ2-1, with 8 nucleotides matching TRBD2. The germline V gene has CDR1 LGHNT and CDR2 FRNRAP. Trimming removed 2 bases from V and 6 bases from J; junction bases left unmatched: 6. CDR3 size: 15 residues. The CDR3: CASGLYGGASNEQFF. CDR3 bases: TGTGCTAGTGGTTTGTACGGGGGGGCCTCCAATGAGCAGTTCTTC.

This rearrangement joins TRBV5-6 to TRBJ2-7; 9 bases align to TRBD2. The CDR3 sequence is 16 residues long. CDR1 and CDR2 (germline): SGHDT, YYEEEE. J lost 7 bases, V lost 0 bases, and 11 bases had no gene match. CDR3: CASSLEWTSAREEQYF. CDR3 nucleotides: TGTGCCAGCAGCTTGGAATGGACTAGCGCCAGGGAAGAGCAGTACTTC.

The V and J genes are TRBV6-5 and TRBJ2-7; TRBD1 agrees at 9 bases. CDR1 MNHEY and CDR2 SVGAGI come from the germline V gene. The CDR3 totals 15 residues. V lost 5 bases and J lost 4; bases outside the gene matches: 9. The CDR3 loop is CASSTPGQGRYEQYF. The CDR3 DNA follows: TGTGCCAGCAGTACCCCGGGACAGGGACGGTACGAGCAGTACTTC.

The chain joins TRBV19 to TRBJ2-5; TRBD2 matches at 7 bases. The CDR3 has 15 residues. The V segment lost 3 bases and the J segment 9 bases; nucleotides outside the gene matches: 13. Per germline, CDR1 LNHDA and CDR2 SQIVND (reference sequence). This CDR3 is CASSIGEGGAGAQYF. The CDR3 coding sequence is TGTGCCAGTAGTATTGGGGAGGGCGGGGCCGGGGCCCAGTACTTC.

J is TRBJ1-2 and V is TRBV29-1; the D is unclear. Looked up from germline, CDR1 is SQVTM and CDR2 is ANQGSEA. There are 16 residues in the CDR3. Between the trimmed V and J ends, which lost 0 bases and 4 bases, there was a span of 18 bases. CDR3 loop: CSVEDPPASGIYGYTF. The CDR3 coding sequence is TGCAGCGTTGAAGATCCTCCGGCTTCGGGGATCTATGGCTACACCTTC.

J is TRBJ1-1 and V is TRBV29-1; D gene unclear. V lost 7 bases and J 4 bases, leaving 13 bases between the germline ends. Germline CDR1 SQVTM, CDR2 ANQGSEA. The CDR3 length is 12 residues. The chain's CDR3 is CSGQVETTEAFF. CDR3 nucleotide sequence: TGCAGCGGGCAGGTTGAGACCACTGAAGCTTTCTTT.

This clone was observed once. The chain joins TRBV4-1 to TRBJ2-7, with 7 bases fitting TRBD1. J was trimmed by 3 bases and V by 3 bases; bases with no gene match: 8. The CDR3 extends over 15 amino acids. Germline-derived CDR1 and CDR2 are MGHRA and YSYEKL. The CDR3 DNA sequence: TGCGCCAGCAGCCACTACCGGGACAGCTACTACGAGCAGTACTTC. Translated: CASSHYRDSYYEQYF.

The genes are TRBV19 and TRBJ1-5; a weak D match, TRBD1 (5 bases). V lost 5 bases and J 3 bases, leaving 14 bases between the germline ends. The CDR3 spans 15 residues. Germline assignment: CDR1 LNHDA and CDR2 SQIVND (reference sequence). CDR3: CASSGSGQLNQPQHF. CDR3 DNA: TGTGCCAGTAGTGGGTCAGGGCAACTCAATCAGCCCCAGCATTTT.

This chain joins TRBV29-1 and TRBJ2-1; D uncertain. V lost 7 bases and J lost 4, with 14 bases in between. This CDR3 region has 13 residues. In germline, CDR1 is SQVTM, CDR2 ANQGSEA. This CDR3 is CSAVLMIYNEQFF. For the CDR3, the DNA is TGCAGCGCCGTCCTTATGATTTACAATGAGCAGTTCTTC.

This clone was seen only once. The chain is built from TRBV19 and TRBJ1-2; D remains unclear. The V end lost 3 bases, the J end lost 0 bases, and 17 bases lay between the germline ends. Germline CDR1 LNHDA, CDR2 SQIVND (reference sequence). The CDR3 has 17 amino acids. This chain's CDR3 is CASSMRIGRQPNYGYTF. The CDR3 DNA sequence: TGTGCCAGTAGTATGAGGATCGGCAGGCAGCCTAACTATGGCTACACCTTC.

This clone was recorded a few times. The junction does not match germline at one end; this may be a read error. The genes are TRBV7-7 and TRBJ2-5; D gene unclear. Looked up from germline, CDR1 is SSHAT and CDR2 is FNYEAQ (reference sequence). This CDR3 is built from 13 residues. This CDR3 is CASSLEVGETQYF. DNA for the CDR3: TGTGCTAGCAGCTTAGAGGTGGGGGAGACCCAGTACTTC.

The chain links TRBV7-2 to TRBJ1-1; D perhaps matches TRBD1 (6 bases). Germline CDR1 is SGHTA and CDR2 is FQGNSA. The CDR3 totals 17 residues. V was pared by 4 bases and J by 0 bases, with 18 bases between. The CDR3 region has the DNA TGTGCCAGCAGCTCACCACAGGGAGGAGGGATGAACACTGAAGCTTTCTTT. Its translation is CASSSPQGGGMNTEAFF.

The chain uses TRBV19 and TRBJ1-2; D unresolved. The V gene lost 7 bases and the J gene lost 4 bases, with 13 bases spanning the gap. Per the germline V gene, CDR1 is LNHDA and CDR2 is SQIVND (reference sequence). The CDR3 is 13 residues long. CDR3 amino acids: CASTLGSFYGYTF. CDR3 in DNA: TGTGCCAGTACCCTCGGGTCTTTCTATGGCTACACCTTC.

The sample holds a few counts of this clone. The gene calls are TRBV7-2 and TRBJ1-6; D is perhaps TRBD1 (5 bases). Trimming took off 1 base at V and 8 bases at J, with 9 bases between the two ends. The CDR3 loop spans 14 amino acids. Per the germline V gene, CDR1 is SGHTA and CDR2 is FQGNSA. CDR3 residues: CASSLGMGDSPLHF. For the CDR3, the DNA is TGTGCCAGCAGCTTAGGTATGGGGGATTCACCCCTCCACTTT. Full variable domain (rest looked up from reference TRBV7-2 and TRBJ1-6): GAGVSQSPSNKVTEKGKDVELRCDPISGHTALYWYRQSLGQGLEFLIYFQGNSAPDKSGLPSDRFSAERTGGSVSTLTIQRTQQEDSAVYLCASSLGMGDSPLHFGNGTRLTVT.

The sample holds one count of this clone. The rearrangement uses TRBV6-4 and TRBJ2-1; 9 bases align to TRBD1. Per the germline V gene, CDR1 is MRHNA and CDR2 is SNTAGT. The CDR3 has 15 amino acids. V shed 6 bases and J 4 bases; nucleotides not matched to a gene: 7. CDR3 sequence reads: CASRRQGDTYNEQFF. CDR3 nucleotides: TGTGCCAGCAGGAGACAGGGGGATACGTACAATGAGCAGTTCTTC.

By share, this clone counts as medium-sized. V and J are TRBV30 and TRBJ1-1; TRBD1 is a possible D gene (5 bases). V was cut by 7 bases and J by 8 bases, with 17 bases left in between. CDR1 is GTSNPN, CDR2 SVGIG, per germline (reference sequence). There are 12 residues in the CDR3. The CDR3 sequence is CAYTGGTYEAFF. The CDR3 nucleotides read TGTGCCTACACCGGTGGGACTTACGAAGCTTTCTTT.

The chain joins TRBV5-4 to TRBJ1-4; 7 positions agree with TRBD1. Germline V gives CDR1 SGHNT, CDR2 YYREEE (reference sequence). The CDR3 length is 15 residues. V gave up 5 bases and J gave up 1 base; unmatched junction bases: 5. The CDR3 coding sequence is TGTGCCAGCAGGGCAGGGGGGGGAACTAATGAAAAACTGTTTTTT. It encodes CASRAGGGTNEKLFF. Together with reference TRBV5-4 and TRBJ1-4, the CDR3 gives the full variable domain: ETGVTQSPTHLIKTRGQQVTLRCSSQSGHNTVSWYQQALGQGPQFIFQYYREEENGRGNFPPRFSGLQFPNYSSELNVNALELDDSALYLCASRAGGGTNEKLFFGSGTQLSVL.

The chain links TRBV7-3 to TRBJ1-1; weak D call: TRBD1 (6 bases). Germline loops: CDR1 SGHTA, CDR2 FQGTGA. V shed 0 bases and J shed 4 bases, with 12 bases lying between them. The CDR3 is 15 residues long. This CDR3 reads CASSLTGGPGTEAFF. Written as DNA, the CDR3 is TGTGCCAGCAGCTTAACAGGGGGGCCGGGCACTGAAGCTTTCTTT.

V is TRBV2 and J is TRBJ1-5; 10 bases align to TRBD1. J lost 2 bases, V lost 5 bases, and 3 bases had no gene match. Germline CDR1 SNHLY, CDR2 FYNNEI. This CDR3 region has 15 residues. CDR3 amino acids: CASSSDRGGNQPQHF. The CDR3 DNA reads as TGTGCCAGCAGTTCGGACAGGGGGGGCAATCAGCCCCAGCATTTT.

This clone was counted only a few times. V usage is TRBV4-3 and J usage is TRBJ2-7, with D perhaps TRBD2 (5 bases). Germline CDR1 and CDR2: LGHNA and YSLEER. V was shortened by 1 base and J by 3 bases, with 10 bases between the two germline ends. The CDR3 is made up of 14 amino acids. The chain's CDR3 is CASSQGRGSYEQYF. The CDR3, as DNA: TGCGCCAGCAGCCAAGGGCGTGGGAGCTACGAGCAGTACTTC.

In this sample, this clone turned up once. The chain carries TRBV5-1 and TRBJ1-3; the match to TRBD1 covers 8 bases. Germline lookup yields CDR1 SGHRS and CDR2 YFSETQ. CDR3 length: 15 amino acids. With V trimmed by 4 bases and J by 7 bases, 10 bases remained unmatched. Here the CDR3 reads CASSPGQGARNTIYF. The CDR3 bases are TGCGCCAGCAGCCCCGGACAGGGCGCTCGCAACACCATATATTTT.

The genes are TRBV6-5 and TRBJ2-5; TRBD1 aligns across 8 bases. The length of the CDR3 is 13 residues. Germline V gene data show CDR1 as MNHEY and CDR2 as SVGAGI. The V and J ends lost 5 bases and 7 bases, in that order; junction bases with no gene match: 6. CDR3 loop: CASSGTGEGTQYF. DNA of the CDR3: TGTGCCAGCAGTGGGACAGGAGAAGGGACCCAGTACTTC.

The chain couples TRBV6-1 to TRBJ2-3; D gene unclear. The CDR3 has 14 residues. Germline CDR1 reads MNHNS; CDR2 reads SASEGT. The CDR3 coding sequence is TGTGCTACATCCTCGACCCCTGGCACAGATACGCAGTATTTT. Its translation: CATSSTPGTDTQYF.